These 30 T cell receptor beta chains share one sample of origin, sequenced in a study of post-analysis software for immune sequencing data (dated by TCRdb to the mid-2010s). Here is what the overall study found, with its caveats: Patients showed significantly higher frequencies than controls for a handful of TRBV segments, among them TRBV5-6, TRBV5-1 and TRBV20-1.

What these receptors recognize is not known. The library was obtained by PCR. Sequencer: Illumina HiSeq 2500. To reduce PCR and sequencing biases, unique molecular identifiers were built into the TCR beta cDNA libraries. TCRdb took the public reads, trimmed them with fastp at Q25, ran MiXCR for clone calling and kept in-frame beta chains. One record per CDR3 amino acid sequence lists the most common genes and DNA. The table for this sample lists approximately 250,000 distinct CDR3 sequences; just over 35% of them were counted only once. The top ten clones comprise under 5.5% of the sample. Sequencing was carried out using blood. The source of these receptors is a girl aged 10 to 17 with multiple sclerosis.

This clonotype was detected many times. The gene calls are TRBV20-1 and TRBJ2-1, with no clear D. There are 15 residues in the CDR3. V dropped 2 bases and J dropped 0 bases, with 11 bases sitting between them. From germline, CDR1 is DFQATT and CDR2 SNEGSKA (reference sequence). CDR3 coding DNA: TGCAGTGCTAGAAGACGGTCAAGCTCCTACAATGAGCAGTTCTTC. It translates to CSARRRSSSYNEQFF.

This clonotype was seen many times. V and J are TRBV5-1 and TRBJ2-3, with D perhaps TRBD1 or TRBD2 (5 bases each). Trimming took off 7 bases at V and 5 bases at J, with 20 bases between the two ends. Germline V gene data show CDR1 as SGHRS and CDR2 as YFSETQ. The CDR3 is 15 residues long. The CDR3 sequence: CASAGALLAGDTQYF. The CDR3 region has the DNA TGCGCCAGCGCCGGGGCACTACTCGCCGGAGATACGCAGTATTTT.

Remarks on this clonotype: The junction departs from the called germline gene at one end, perhaps through a read error. The chain has TRBV7-6 and TRBJ2-3; the match to TRBD2 covers 7 bases. This CDR3 region has 15 residues. CDR1 SGHVS and CDR2 FNYEAQ come from the germline V gene. CDR3 sequence reads: CASNLRTRAADTQYF. In DNA form, the CDR3 reads TGTGCCAGCAACTTAAGGACTAGAGCTGCAGATACGCAGTATTTT. Based on the CDR3 plus reference TRBV7-6 and TRBJ2-3, the full variable domain is GAGVSQSPRYKVTKRGQDVALRCDPISGHVSLYWYRQALGQGPEFLTYFNYEAQQDKSGLPNDRFSAERPEGSISTLTIQRTEQRDSAMYRCASNLRTRAADTQYFGPGTRLTVL.

Remarks on this clonotype: A much bigger clone sits one base away, suggesting this may be a read error. This rearrangement joins TRBV4-1 to TRBJ1-2; maybe TRBD1 (5 bases). Germline V lookup: CDR1 MGHRA, CDR2 YSYEKL. V was cut by 0 bases and J by 4 bases, with 12 bases left in between. This CDR3 spans 15 amino acids. DNA for the CDR3: TGCGCCAGCAGCCAAGACAGTCAGGGCTCCTATGGCTACACCTTC. Protein sequence: CASSQDSQGSYGYTF.

A word on this clonotype: Sequence at one end of the junction differs from germline and may be a read error. The chain combines TRBV7-6 with TRBJ2-3; D unclear. Per germline, CDR1 SGHVS and CDR2 FNYEAQ. This CDR3 is 11 amino acids long. CDR3 residues: CDSSGTDTQYF. CDR3 bases: TGTGACAGCAGCGGCACAGATACGCAGTATTTT.

In its sample, this clonotype was seen many times. V and J are TRBV6-1 and TRBJ2-1, with 7 bases identical to TRBD2. Per germline, CDR1 MNHNS and CDR2 SASEGT. V shed 2 bases, J shed 6 bases, and the junction held 13 bases outside the gene matches. The CDR3 runs 17 residues. The CDR3 spells CASSENPLAGVVNEQFF. The CDR3 nucleotides are TGTGCCAGCAGTGAAAATCCCTTGGCGGGAGTAGTCAATGAGCAGTTCTTC.

The rearrangement links TRBV12-5 to TRBJ2-3, with a possible D match to TRBD2 (5 bases). The V gene's germline CDR1 is LGHNT and CDR2 FRNRAP. The ends were cut back, 2 bases at V and 4 bases at J, with 10 bases in the middle. This CDR3 region has 14 residues. The CDR3 DNA reads as TGTGCTAGTGGTTTGATTAGCGCCGCAGATACGCAGTATTTT. Protein sequence: CASGLISAADTQYF.

Ten or more counts support this clonotype. This chain joins TRBV27 and TRBJ1-1; no reliable D call. The CDR3 consists of 11 residues. Trimming removed 8 bases at V and 12 bases at J, with 16 bases between. Germline-derived CDR1 and CDR2 are MNHEY and SMNVEV (reference sequence). This CDR3 reads CASAGPEESFF. CDR3 nucleotides: TGTGCCAGCGCTGGGCCGGAGGAATCTTTCTTT.

This clonotype was observed at least ten times. The chain carries TRBV7-8 and TRBJ1-6; the D is unclear. The CDR3 loop spans 14 amino acids. Germline assignment: CDR1 SGHVS and CDR2 FQNEAQ. V lost 2 bases to trimming and J lost 7 bases, with 9 bases between them. CDR3 nucleotides: TGTGCCAGCAGCTTAAGGTCAGCGAATTCACCCCTCCACTTT. Its protein product is CASSLRSANSPLHF.

The gene calls are TRBV29-1 and TRBJ2-3; no clear D gene. V lost 2 bases, J lost 2 bases, and 8 bases lay in between. Germline lookup yields CDR1 SQVTM and CDR2 ANQGSEA. The CDR3 has 13 residues. The CDR3 sequence is CSVERLLTDTQYF. For the CDR3, the DNA is TGCAGCGTTGAACGTCTTCTCACAGATACGCAGTATTTT.

The chain combines TRBV20-1 with TRBJ2-1, with 13 bases identical to TRBD2. The germline CDR1 and CDR2 sequences are DFQATT and SNEGSKA (reference sequence). CDR3 length: 15 amino acids. V trimming: 5 bases; J trimming: 6 bases; junction bases outside the gene matches: 7. The CDR3 loop is CSAPPRLAGGNEQFF. The CDR3 bases are TGCAGTGCTCCCCCCCGACTAGCGGGAGGCAATGAGCAGTTCTTC.

This clonotype was found many times. V gene TRBV28 combines with J gene TRBJ1-6; no clear D gene. CDR1 is MDHEN, CDR2 SYDVKM, per germline. The CDR3 loop spans 14 amino acids. V was cut by 2 bases and J by 3 bases, with 5 bases left in between. This CDR3 is CASSLAYYNSPLHF. DNA for the CDR3: TGTGCCAGCAGTTTAGCATACTATAATTCACCCCTCCACTTT.

V is TRBV7-9 and J is TRBJ2-2; TRBD1 matches at 10 bases. Germline assignment: CDR1 SEHNR and CDR2 FQNEAQ (reference sequence). With V trimmed by 5 bases and J by 4 bases, 10 bases remained unmatched. CDR3 size: 17 residues. The CDR3 region has the DNA TGTGCCAGCAGCCTCCCCTCGAGGACAGGGGGCACCGGGGAGCTGTTTTTT. This gives the protein CASSLPSRTGGTGELFF.

J is TRBJ1-1 and V is TRBV5-1, with unresolved D. V dropped 4 bases and J dropped 1 base, with 11 bases sitting between them. The germline gives CDR1 SGHRS, CDR2 YFSETQ. This CDR3 has 14 amino acids. This CDR3 reads CASSNGETNTEAFF. CDR3 coding DNA: TGCGCCAGCAGCAATGGGGAAACGAACACTGAAGCTTTCTTT.

The table lists this clonotype with many counts. The chain employs TRBV5-6 and TRBJ1-2; 7 nucleotides match TRBD1. The CDR3 consists of 13 residues. V lost 1 base and J lost 6; bases outside the gene matches: 3. The germline CDR1 and CDR2 sequences are SGHDT and YYEEEE. The CDR3 spells CASSLRQGDGYTF. CDR3 nucleotides: TGTGCCAGCAGCTTGAGACAGGGTGATGGCTACACCTTC.

This clonotype was observed at least ten times. The V call is TRBV10-3, the J call TRBJ2-6; possible D gene TRBD2, 5 bases. Trimming took off 7 bases at V and 4 bases at J, with 14 bases between the two ends. This CDR3 is built from 15 residues. Germline V gives CDR1 ENHRY, CDR2 SYGVKD. Here the CDR3 DNA reads TGTGCCATCACGGGATTCGTAGCCGGGGCCAACGTCCTGACTTTC. Translating gives CAITGFVAGANVLTF.

This clonotype has at least ten counts. This rearrangement joins TRBV9 to TRBJ1-1; no definite D call. The CDR3 spans 13 residues. Per the germline V gene, CDR1 is SGDLS and CDR2 is YYNGEE. The V gene lost 0 bases and the J gene lost 6 bases, with 9 bases spanning the gap. The CDR3 DNA follows: TGTGCCAGCAGCGTAGCTGCTTACGCTGAAGCTTTCTTT. Translating it yields CASSVAAYAEAFF.

This clonotype was seen many times. The rearrangement uses TRBV14 and TRBJ2-1, with 10 bases lining up with TRBD2. From germline, CDR1 is SGHDN and CDR2 FVKESK. Trimming took 4 bases from V and 4 from J; bases not matched to a gene: 4. This CDR3 has 15 residues. The CDR3 spells CASSRAGGSYNEQFF. The DNA of the CDR3 is TGTGCCAGCAGCCGAGCGGGAGGGAGTTACAATGAGCAGTTCTTC.

DNA of the CDR3: TGCGCCAGCAGCGTTTCGGGGAGTGGAACCGGGGAGCTGTTTTTT. This codes for CASSVSGSGTGELFF. This sequence joins TRBV5-1 and TRBJ2-2; the D gene is possibly TRBD2 (5 bases). The CDR3 contains 15 residues. In germline, CDR1 is SGHRS, CDR2 YFSETQ. V was clipped by 4 bases and J by 5 bases, with 15 bases between them.

This clonotype has a count of ten or more. This chain joins TRBV27 and TRBJ2-5, with 12 bases aligning to TRBD2. This CDR3 has 17 residues. Germline CDR1 is MNHEY and CDR2 is SMNVEV (reference sequence). The ends lost 3 bases at V and 4 bases at J; junction bases unmatched: 9. CDR3 loop: CASSLRTSGVGGETQYF. The CDR3 region has the DNA TGTGCCAGCAGTTTGAGGACTAGCGGGGTAGGAGGAGAGACCCAGTACTTC.

This clonotype was recorded many times. J is TRBJ2-5 and V is TRBV11-1; TRBD1 might be the D (5 bases). The germline V gene has CDR1 SGHAT and CDR2 FQDESV (reference sequence). The V end was cut by 2 bases, the J end by 5 bases, with 33 bases between. CDR3 length: 21 residues. CDR3 nucleotides: TGTGCCAGCAGCTTAAGATCGCGGCGGTTAGGTCCTGGGGCCATAAGGGAGACCCAGTACTTC. Protein sequence: CASSLRSRRLGPGAIRETQYF.

The chain uses TRBV5-8 and TRBJ2-1; D possibly matches TRBD1 or TRBD2 (5 bases each). Germline CDR1 SGHTS, CDR2 YDEGEE. The CDR3 sequence is 16 residues long. V lost 4 bases and J 2 bases, leaving 16 bases between the germline ends. The CDR3 loop is CASSEGIAGPYNEQFF. The CDR3 DNA reads as TGTGCCAGCAGCGAGGGGATAGCCGGGCCCTACAATGAGCAGTTCTTC.

V usage is TRBV3-1 and J usage is TRBJ1-2; no firm D call. Trimming removed 5 bases at V and 4 bases at J, with 17 bases between. Looked up from germline, CDR1 is LGHDT and CDR2 is YNNKEL (reference sequence). The CDR3 length is 15 residues. The CDR3 DNA is TGTGCCAGCAGCTTATCGGCCAAGGCCACCTATGGCTACACCTTC. Translated, it gives CASSLSAKATYGYTF.

This clonotype has ten or more counts. CDR3 in DNA: TGTGCCAGCAGTTGGGGGACTAGCTTCCCAGATACGCAGTATTTT. Protein product: CASSWGTSFPDTQYF. The chain couples TRBV12-3 or TRBV12-4 to TRBJ2-3, with TRBD2 matching over 9 bases. V gave up 4 bases and J gave up 4 bases; unmatched junction bases: 6. The CDR3 loop spans 15 amino acids.

This clonotype was counted only a few times. This sequence joins TRBV4-3 and TRBJ1-5; tentative D call: TRBD1 (5 bases). Germline lookup yields CDR1 LGHNA and CDR2 YSLEER. Trimming removed 0 bases from V and 1 base from J, with 10 bases in between. The CDR3 spans 16 residues. The CDR3 sequence: CASSQDSGASNQPQHF. DNA of the CDR3: TGCGCCAGCAGCCAAGACTCCGGGGCAAGCAATCAGCCCCAGCATTTT.

The chain recombines TRBV3-1 with TRBJ1-1, with D unclear. CDR1 and CDR2 (germline): LGHDT, YNNKEL (reference sequence). Trimming took off 0 bases at V and 8 bases at J, with 13 bases between the two ends. The CDR3 spans 14 residues. CDR3 loop: CASSQDEIRIEAFF. The CDR3 bases are TGTGCCAGCAGCCAAGACGAGATTAGGATAGAAGCTTTCTTT.

This clonotype was recorded at least ten times. This chain joins TRBV18 and TRBJ2-5; D call uncertain. The V end lost 5 bases, the J end lost 3 bases, and 7 bases lay between the germline ends. This CDR3 has 12 amino acids. Germline V lookup: CDR1 KGHSH, CDR2 LQKENI. The CDR3 loop is CASSNSEETQYF. CDR3 nucleotide sequence: TGTGCCAGCTCAAACAGTGAAGAGACCCAGTACTTC.

This clonotype was counted at least ten times. The chain joins TRBV27 to TRBJ1-6; no reliable D call. V was pared by 0 bases and J by 3 bases, with 9 bases between. Germline assignment: CDR1 MNHEY and CDR2 SMNVEV (reference sequence). The CDR3 extends over 16 amino acids. CDR3 amino acids: CASSLSTQFYNSPLHF. The DNA for the CDR3 is TGTGCCAGCAGTTTATCGACACAGTTCTATAATTCACCCCTCCACTTT.

This clonotype was detected ten times or more. The J gene is TRBJ1-6, the V gene TRBV5-1; weak D call: TRBD1 (5 bases). Trimming pared 4 bases from V and 9 bases from J, leaving 26 bases between. The CDR3 length is 18 residues. The germline gives CDR1 SGHRS, CDR2 YFSETQ. The CDR3 reads CASSRRSTRDSGGSPLHF. For the CDR3, the DNA is TGCGCCAGCAGCCGAAGATCAACTCGGGACTCCGGGGGTTCACCCCTCCACTTT.

V is TRBV7-2 and J is TRBJ2-3; TRBD2 is a possible D gene (5 bases). Germline assignment: CDR1 SGHTA and CDR2 FQGNSA. The V gene lost 3 bases and the J gene lost 1 base, with 8 bases spanning the gap. There are 14 residues in the CDR3. The DNA of the CDR3 is TGTGCCAGCAGCTTTGAGAGGGGCACAGATACGCAGTATTTT. This encodes CASSFERGTDTQYF.